These T cell receptor beta chains were read from a single sample in a study of shared clonotypes between healthy human individuals. Only in-frame clones appear in the TCRdb table, and some are missing; sequencing was by immunoSEQ multiplex PCR. The table includes 2 million to 3 million clones, roughly 93% detected once. Input material: naive CD4+ T cells from PBMCs. The receptor source for this set is a man younger than 30 in good health. Some clones in this sample may be carry-over from other donors' samples. The CDR3 runs from the conserved cysteine through the conserved F or W. D genes are given only for firm matches. The size entry is marked missing in some rows and otherwise reads once, few, many or a size class.

V,J,D,size,DNA,CDR3
TRBV4-1,TRBJ1-5,NA,NA,TGCGCCAGCAGCCAATTGGGGGGGGGTCAGCCCCAGCATTTT,CASSQLGGGQPQHF
TRBV7-7,TRBJ2-1,TRBD2,NA,TGTGCCAGCAGCTTAGCCCCGCCGGCTAGCGGGGGGGGTGAGCAGTTCTTC,CASSLAPPASGGGEQFF
TRBV9,TRBJ2-3,TRBD2,NA,TGTGCCAGCAGCGCGACTAGCGGGACGTACACAGATACGCAGTATTTT,CASSATSGTYTDTQYF
TRBV29-1,TRBJ2-5,TRBD1,NA,TGCAGCGTTGATATGACAGGGGGCTCAGAGACCCAGTACTTC,CSVDMTGGSETQYF
TRBV2,TRBJ1-1,NA,NA,TGTGCCAGTAAGGGTCAGGGTGGGGAGACTGAAGCTTTCTTT,CASKGQGGETEAFF
TRBV5-1,TRBJ2-7,TRBD2,NA,TGCGCCAGCAGCTTGGACGGACTAGCGGGACCCTACGAGCAGTACTTC,CASSLDGLAGPYEQYF
TRBV29-1,TRBJ2-3,TRBD1,NA,TGCAGCGTGAACGGGGGACAGGGAAGCACAGATACGCAGTATTTT,CSVNGGQGSTDTQYF
TRBV7-3,TRBJ2-2,TRBD2,NA,TGTGCCAGCAGCTTATTTAACGCGGGAGTTGACGGGGAGCTGTTTTTT,CASSLFNAGVDGELFF
TRBV6-5,TRBJ2-1,NA,NA,TGTGCCAGCAGTGTCCCTAGAGGGTTCAATGAGCAGTTCTTC,CASSVPRGFNEQFF
TRBV19,TRBJ2-2,NA,NA,TGTGCCAGTAGACTTGACCGTTCGAACACCGGGGAGCTGTTTTTT,CASRLDRSNTGELFF
TRBV25-1,TRBJ1-1,NA,NA,TGTGCCAGCAGTGAGTTCGGGACCCATGAAGCTTTCTTT,CASSEFGTHEAFF
TRBV6-1,TRBJ2-1,TRBD2,NA,TGTGCCAGCAGTTTAAGACTAGCGGGAGTCCATGAGCAGTTCTTC,CASSLRLAGVHEQFF
TRBV28,TRBJ2-7,NA,once,TGTGCCAGCAGTCTGGGGGGGCTGGGCTCCTACGAGCAGTACTTC,CASSLGGLGSYEQYF
TRBV6-5,TRBJ2-1,TRBD2,NA,TGTGCCAGCAGCTGGACTAGCGCAAGCTACAATGAGCAGTTCTTC,CASSWTSASYNEQFF
TRBV6-1,TRBJ2-1,TRBD2,NA,TGTGCCAGCAGTGGTACTAGCGGGAGAAGGAATGAGCAGTTCTTC,CASSGTSGRRNEQFF
TRBV29-1,TRBJ1-5,TRBD1,few,TGCAGCGTGAAGGACAGGGGGAGCAATCAGCCCCAGCATTTT,CSVKDRGSNQPQHF
TRBV9,TRBJ1-4,NA,NA,TGTGCCAGCAGCGTAGTTTCGGGGGGGAATGAAAAACTGTTTTTT,CASSVVSGGNEKLFF
TRBV28,TRBJ1-1,NA,NA,TGTGCCAGCAGTCCCCGGGGAGGGGAGGCCACTGAAGCTTTCTTT,CASSPRGGEATEAFF
TRBV2,TRBJ2-5,NA,NA,TGTGCCAGCAGCGAAGGACTCCCTGGAGAGACCCAGTACTTC,CASSEGLPGETQYF
TRBV6-1,TRBJ2-7,TRBD2,NA,TGTGCCAGCAGTGCTAGCGGGGATAGCTGGAGCTCCTACGAGCAGTACTTC,CASSASGDSWSSYEQYF
TRBV9,TRBJ2-7,TRBD2,NA,TGTGCCAGCAGCCCCAGGACTAGCGGGAGATTCGAGCAGTACTTC,CASSPRTSGRFEQYF
TRBV5-4,TRBJ2-1,TRBD2,once,TGTGCCAGCAGCCCAAGCGGGACCAGCTCCTACAATGAGCAGTTCTTC,CASSPSGTSSYNEQFF
TRBV5-4,TRBJ1-2,NA,NA,TGTGCCAGCAGCTTGGGGGGGGTGGCCAAGAGCTATGGCTACACCTTC,CASSLGGVAKSYGYTF
TRBV27,TRBJ1-2,NA,NA,TGTGCCAGCAGCTTCAGGGGCAAGGAGGGTGGCTACACCTTC,CASSFRGKEGGYTF
TRBV7-2,TRBJ2-1,TRBD2,NA,TGTGCCAGCAGCTTAGTACTAGCGGGCGCCTACAATGAGCAGTTCTTC,CASSLVLAGAYNEQFF
TRBV5-5,TRBJ2-1,TRBD2,NA,TGTGCCAGCAGCCCAGGACTAGCGGGAGGGCCGTTTTACAATGAGCAGTTCTTC,CASSPGLAGGPFYNEQFF
TRBV18,TRBJ2-5,NA,once,TGTGCCAGCTCACCACCGGAGGGACAAGAGACCCAGTACTTC,CASSPPEGQETQYF
TRBV15,TRBJ2-2,TRBD2,NA,TGTGCCACCAGCACCAGGAGCGGGGCGAACACCGGGGAGCTGTTTTTT,CATSTRSGANTGELFF
TRBV2,TRBJ2-2,NA,once,TGTGCCAGCCGGGGGAACAGGGGAAGAACCGGGGAGCTGTTTTTT,CASRGNRGRTGELFF
TRBV27,TRBJ2-3,TRBD1,NA,TGTGCCAGCACCCGGCTACAGGGGTCCCCCACAGATACGCAGTATTTT,CASTRLQGSPTDTQYF
TRBV28,TRBJ2-5,NA,NA,TGTGCCAGCAGTTTACCCGGACAGGGAGCGGGAAGGGAGACCCAGTACTTC,CASSLPGQGAGRETQYF
TRBV14,TRBJ2-1,NA,NA,TGTGCCAGCAGCCAAGATAACCTATCTGAGCAGTTCTTC,CASSQDNLSEQFF
TRBV7-8,TRBJ2-3,TRBD2,NA,TGTGCCAGCAGCTTTAGCGGGAGTAGCACAGATACGCAGTATTTT,CASSFSGSSTDTQYF
TRBV6-1,TRBJ2-7,NA,NA,TGTGCCAGCAGTCCTGTATACCCACCGCGGGAGCAGTACTTC,CASSPVYPPREQYF
TRBV28,TRBJ2-1,NA,NA,TGTGCCAGCAGTTTCCACTACTCCTACAATGAGCAGTTCTTC,CASSFHYSYNEQFF
TRBV9,TRBJ2-3,NA,NA,TGTGCCAGCAGCGTAGGATTTCCCACAGATACGCAGTATTTT,CASSVGFPTDTQYF
TRBV29-1,TRBJ2-7,TRBD1,NA,TGCAGCGTTGAGAACAGGGGCGCCGCCTACGAGCAGTACTTC,CSVENRGAAYEQYF
TRBV6-5,TRBJ2-7,NA,NA,TGTGCCAGCAGTTACTCTCCGGGCGAGCAGTACTTC,CASSYSPGEQYF
TRBV5-1,TRBJ1-1,TRBD1,NA,TGCGCCAGCAGCTGGCAGGGGGCAAACGAAGCTTTCTTT,CASSWQGANEAFF
TRBV5-4,TRBJ2-1,TRBD2,NA,TGTGCCAGCAGCTATGAGGCTAGCGGAGGTAACAATGAGCAGTTCTTC,CASSYEASGGNNEQFF
TRBV2,TRBJ2-5,NA,NA,TGTGCCACTCGAAAAGGGGGTGAGACCCAGTACTTC,CATRKGGETQYF
TRBV11-3,TRBJ2-3,NA,NA,TGTGCCAGCAGCTGCGGGACAGTTGAGGGAACGGGGTTCACAGATACGCAGTATTTT,CASSCGTVEGTGFTDTQYF
TRBV5-1,TRBJ2-7,NA,NA,TGCGCCAGCAGCCTATTATGGGTCCGGGACTTGACCTCCAGGCAGTACTTC,CASSLLWVRDLTSRQYF
TRBV7-9,TRBJ2-1,TRBD2,NA,TGTGCCAGCAGCAACGGGACTAGCGGGAGGTTTTTCGAACACGGTGAGCAGTTCTTC,CASSNGTSGRFFEHGEQFF
TRBV7-3,TRBJ2-7,NA,NA,TGTGCCAGCAGCCCGCGACATACCTACGAGCAGTACTTC,CASSPRHTYEQYF
TRBV7-9,TRBJ1-4,NA,NA,TGTGCCAGCAGCACCCGGCCAGTTGCTAATGAAAAACTGTTTTTT,CASSTRPVANEKLFF